This T cell receptor (beta chain) appears in the sequencing data of a study of CD8 T cells in Susac syndrome (dated by TCRdb to the late 2010s). Concerning the study at large: Of the Susac syndrome patients who were sequenced, under 10 were in clinical remission while 5 or 6 had clinically active disease. At blood withdrawal, Susac syndrome patients were either therapy-naive, taking corticosteroids (in some cases with IVIg as well), or taking IVIg alone. Whether CD8+ T cell activation and differentiation in Susac syndrome was antigen driven was tested using repertoire sequencing.

Inclusive of the bounding cysteine and phenylalanine, the CDR3 is 14 residues long. The read is trimmed to its CDR3 DNA, 42 bases read in frame from base 1. Trimming accounts for 5 bases at V and 3 bases at J, while the number of junction bases matched to no gene is 7. Taken from the germline V gene, the CDR1 and CDR2 loops are SGHTA and FQGNSA. High-throughput TCR beta sequencing profiled peripheral blood CD8+ and CD4+ T cells from healthy donors, Susac syndrome patients and multiple sclerosis patients. The Susac syndrome patients fulfilled recently defined diagnostic criteria for either definite or probable disease. CD8+ TEMRA cells were enriched by FACS, while bulk CD8+ and CD4+ T cells were purified by magnetic negative isolation. Blood was collected in EDTA tubes and processed within 24 hours, with PBMCs isolated through density gradient centrifugation. PBMCs intended for TCR sequencing were frozen in liquid nitrogen and were later thawed in a 37 degrees C water bath. Purity of sorted or isolated CD4+, CD8+ and CD8+ TEMRA cells was at least 90%.

As to this clonotype: No antigen is known for it. No qualities accompany the bases; no much larger clone lies one base away.

RNA was extracted with the RNeasy kit and roughly 0.5 to 1 ug was reverse transcribed using random hexamers. The immunoSEQ multiplex PCR assay, covering 54 Vbeta and 13 Jbeta segments, was used to amplify TCR beta CDR3 regions. PCR amplification bias was corrected by using a synthetic template baseline for primer optimization and computational correction. In the original analysis: Reads were annotated to V, D and J genes per IMGT and analyzed with immunoSEQ Analyzer, keeping only productive sequences. Clonality was calculated as one minus the Shannon entropy normalized by log2 of the number of productive unique sequences. For each patient and control, public and private clones were evaluated among the 100 most prevalent clones. A clone was defined as Susac-specific if it was absent from the healthy and MS cohorts, from 1052 published viral clones and from other ImmuneACCESS disease sequences. TCRdb's own reprocessing of the public reads used fastp at Q25 and MiXCR and kept productive beta chains. Each CDR3 protein gets just one entry, which takes the most common genes and DNA from the rows behind it. These V and J calls originate from TCRdb's pipeline instead of the authors' own analysis. The table for this sample lists more than 85,000 distinct CDR3 sequences; just under 95% of them were counted only once. The biggest ten clones account for 0.3% of the sample.

The full study reports these points: The number of individuals in the TCR sequencing and HLA analysis was recognized as being relatively small. In patients with Susac syndrome, the CD4+ T cell repertoire showed no detectable clonal expansion.

The clonotype was recovered from a human donor with Susac syndrome. The chain uses TRBV7-2 and TRBJ2-7, and 7 junction bases match TRBD1. The material sequenced was CD4+ T cells from PBMCs. The CDR3 is CASSTGTAFYEQYF. The bases are TGTGCCAGCAGCACCGGGACAGCCTTCTACGAGCAGTACTTC.